These 19 T cell receptor beta chains came from one sample sequenced in a study of Graves' ophthalmopathy and Graves' hyperthyroidism. RNA served as the template for amplifying TCR beta CDR3 regions. HTBI primers served in a first-round RT-PCR, which a second-round multiplex PCR followed. TCRdb reprocessed the multiplex PCR reads via MiXCR and lists one record per CDR3 protein. This sample has 300,000 or so distinct CDR3 sequences, with about a sixth found just once. The sequenced sample was peripheral blood. The receptors were gathered from an adult man with Graves' ophthalmopathy.

This clonotype was counted at least ten times. This chain connects TRBV9 to TRBJ2-7; 10 bases map to TRBD1. This CDR3 contains 16 residues. Germline V lookup: CDR1 SGDLS, CDR2 YYNGEE. Unmatched junction bases numbered 12, after V lost 3 bases and J lost 6 bases. DNA for the CDR3: TGTGCCAGCAGCGAGGACCTCGGGACAGGGGCTTTCGAGCAGTACTTC. It codes for CASSEDLGTGAFEQYF.

The chain joins TRBV20-1 to TRBJ2-2; possibly TRBD1 or TRBD2 for D (5 bases each). Germline values: CDR1 DFQATT, CDR2 SNEGSKA (reference sequence). This CDR3 is built from 14 residues. The ends were cut back, 4 bases at V and 2 bases at J, with 11 bases in the middle. The CDR3 DNA follows: TGCAGTGCTAACGTCGGGGACAACACCGGGGAGCTGTTTTTT. It specifies CSANVGDNTGELFF.

This clonotype appeared many times. This chain links TRBV7-8 with TRBJ2-2; D may be TRBD1 (6 bases). Germline loops: CDR1 SGHVS, CDR2 FQNEAQ. The CDR3 totals 15 residues. V lost 0 bases and J 5 bases, leaving 10 bases between the germline ends. CDR3 sequence (DNA): TGTGCCAGCAGCTTAGCGGGGGCGCAAACCGGGGAGCTGTTTTTT. This sequence encodes CASSLAGAQTGELFF.

In its sample, this clonotype was seen many times. The V gene is TRBV29-1, the J gene TRBJ1-3; possible D gene TRBD1, 6 bases. The CDR3 covers 12 residues. Germline values: CDR1 SQVTM, CDR2 ANQGSEA. V was clipped by 5 bases and J by 9 bases, with 14 bases between them. The CDR3: CSVWTEASTIYF. In DNA form, the CDR3 reads TGCAGCGTTTGGACAGAGGCGAGCACCATATATTTT.

The chain couples TRBV4-2 to TRBJ1-6; D gene unclear. There are 15 residues in the CDR3. Germline V gene sequence: CDR1 LGHNA, CDR2 YNFKEQ. V gave up 1 base and J gave up 9 bases, with 13 bases separating them. CDR3 residues: CASSQVSTDGSPLHF. The CDR3 DNA is TGTGCCAGCAGCCAAGTGTCGACGGACGGTTCACCCCTCCACTTT.

This clonotype has at least ten counts. This sequence joins TRBV2 and TRBJ2-7; 9 nucleotides match TRBD2. V was pared by 8 bases and J by 2 bases, with 7 bases of the junction left unmatched. This CDR3 contains 14 residues. Germline lookup yields CDR1 SNHLY and CDR2 FYNNEI. This CDR3 reads CASRAGGTTYEQYF. For the CDR3, the DNA is TGTGCCAGCCGCGCGGGGGGGACCACCTACGAGCAGTACTTC.

The chain carries TRBV6-2 or TRBV6-3 and TRBJ2-5; the D is unclear. Deletions cut 4 bases from V and 5 bases from J, with 17 bases between. The CDR3 extends over 15 amino acids. Germline V gene lookup returns CDR1 MNHEY and CDR2 SVGEGT. In DNA, the CDR3 is TGTGCCAGCAGTTCGCCGGACCGGGTCGGGGAGACCCAGTACTTC. The encoded protein is CASSSPDRVGETQYF.

This clonotype was detected ten times or more. The chain combines TRBV12-3 or TRBV12-4 with TRBJ1-2; weak D call: TRBD1 (6 bases). The V and J ends lost 3 bases and 3 bases respectively, with 14 bases between them. The CDR3 runs 15 residues. The CDR3 DNA sequence: TGTGCCAGCAGTTTCCAGGGGAGTGTGTACTATGGCTACACCTTC. This encodes CASSFQGSVYYGYTF.

This chain links TRBV6-5 with TRBJ1-2; TRBD1 matches 11 bases. The CDR3 is made up of 15 amino acids. V lost 1 base and J lost 10; bases outside the gene matches: 8. Germline values: CDR1 MNHEY, CDR2 SVGAGI. The DNA of the CDR3 is TGTGCCAGCAGTTACTTTAGGACAGGGGGCGCGTACTACACCTTC. Residues: CASSYFRTGGAYYTF.

This clonotype was observed many times. The chain has TRBV7-8 and TRBJ1-6, with D hard to call. The CDR3 sequence is 14 residues long. V was pared by 3 bases and J by 8 bases, with 11 bases between. CDR1 and CDR2 from the germline V gene are SGHVS and FQNEAQ. CDR3 loop: CASSLALVDSPLHF. For the CDR3, the DNA is TGTGCCAGCAGCTTGGCGTTGGTCGATTCACCCCTCCACTTT.

In this sample, this clonotype turned up many times. The chain carries TRBV7-3 and TRBJ1-1; weak D call: TRBD1 (5 bases). Trimming left V 0 bases short and J 2 bases short, with 10 bases between. The V gene's germline CDR1 is SGHTA and CDR2 FQGTGA. The CDR3 runs 15 residues. The CDR3 sequence is CASSLTGAGNTEAFF. Here the CDR3 DNA reads TGTGCCAGCAGCTTAACTGGGGCGGGAAACACTGAAGCTTTCTTT.

In this sample, this clonotype turned up many times. The CDR3 sequence: CSAILGTGGNTIYF. The DNA of the CDR3 is TGCAGTGCTATCTTAGGGACAGGTGGAAACACCATATATTTT. The chain joins TRBV20-1 to TRBJ1-3; 8 bases are shared with TRBD1. The V segment lost 4 bases and the J segment 3 bases; nucleotides outside the gene matches: 5. Germline V lookup: CDR1 DFQATT, CDR2 SNEGSKA (reference sequence). The CDR3 is 14 residues long.

This chain links TRBV6-5 with TRBJ1-3; D is uncertain. V was shortened by 0 bases and J by 0 bases, with 9 bases between the two germline ends. In germline, CDR1 is MNHEY, CDR2 SVGAGI. CDR3 length: 16 amino acids. This CDR3 is CASSYSIATSGNTIYF. Here the CDR3 DNA reads TGTGCCAGCAGTTACTCGATAGCCACCTCTGGAAACACCATATATTTT.

The V and J genes are TRBV30 and TRBJ2-2, with 8 bases aligning to TRBD1. The CDR3 is 15 residues long. Unmatched junction bases numbered 7, after V lost 4 bases and J lost 3 bases. Germline V gives CDR1 GTSNPN, CDR2 SVGIG (reference sequence). This chain's CDR3 is CAWKSQGADTGELFF. CDR3 sequence (DNA): TGTGCCTGGAAGAGTCAGGGGGCGGACACCGGGGAGCTGTTTTTT. Using reference TRBV30 and TRBJ2-2 for the parts outside the CDR3, the full variable domain is SQTIHQWPATLVQPVGSPLSLECTVEGTSNPNLYWYRQAAGRGLQLLFYSVGIGQISSEVPQNLSASRPQDRQFILSSKKLLLSDSGFYLCAWKSQGADTGELFFGEGSRLTVL.

The CDR3 sequence: CASAREETQYF. The CDR3 DNA is TGTGCCAGCGCACGGGAGGAGACCCAGTACTTC. The V and J genes are TRBV11-2 and TRBJ2-5; weak D call: TRBD2 (6 bases). Germline V gives CDR1 SGHAT, CDR2 FQNNGV. Trimming took 8 bases from V and 5 from J, leaving 9 bases between them. The CDR3 consists of 11 residues.

There are many counts of this clonotype. V usage is TRBV29-1 and J usage is TRBJ1-1; D possibly corresponds to TRBD1 (6 bases). The CDR3 spans 11 residues. The germline CDR1 and CDR2 sequences are SQVTM and ANQGSEA. The ends were cut back, 0 bases at V and 12 bases at J, with 11 bases in the middle. The CDR3 nucleotides are TGCAGCGTTGAAGATCCAGGGGAATCTTTCTTT. This gives the protein CSVEDPGESFF.

This clonotype was seen ten or more times. This chain connects TRBV6-2 or TRBV6-3 to TRBJ2-7, with a weak D call TRBD1 (6 bases). Per the germline V gene, CDR1 is MNHEY and CDR2 is SVGEGT. The germline V and J ends were trimmed by 6 bases and 5 bases, with 11 bases remaining between them. The CDR3 extends over 12 amino acids. CDR3 bases: TGTGCCAGCAGCGAACAGGGCGACGAGCAGTACTTC. It is translated as CASSEQGDEQYF.

This clonotype has a count of ten or more. The chain is built from TRBV5-1 and TRBJ2-5; TRBD1 or TRBD2 may be the D gene (5 bases each). Germline V CDR1 and CDR2: SGHRS, YFSETQ. This CDR3 is built from 15 residues. V was shortened by 7 bases and J by 0 bases, with 16 bases between the two germline ends. This CDR3 is CASYPGTGHQETQYF. In DNA form, the CDR3 reads TGCGCCAGCTACCCCGGGACCGGCCACCAAGAGACCCAGTACTTC. The variable domain in full, with the rest retrieved from reference TRBV5-1 and TRBJ2-5, is KAGVTQTPRYLIKTRGQQVTLSCSPISGHRSVSWYQQTPGQGLQFLFEYFSETQRNKGNFPGRFSGRQFSNSRSEMNVSTLELGDSALYLCASYPGTGHQETQYFGPGTRLLVL.

Comment on this clonotype: This may be a read error: a much more frequent sequence differs by one nucleotide. The conserved phenylalanine or tryptophan normally closing the CDR3 is absent here, so this likely arose from a read error. The chain carries TRBV4-2 and TRBJ2-7; 9 nucleotides match TRBD1. Looked up from germline, CDR1 is LGHNA and CDR2 is YNFKEQ. V lost 1 base to trimming and J lost 4 bases; unmatched junction nucleotides: 8. This CDR3 has 16 amino acids. CDR3: CASSQVGDRDPYEQYY. Here the CDR3 DNA reads TGTGCCAGCAGCCAAGTTGGGGACAGGGACCCATACGAGCAGTACTAC.